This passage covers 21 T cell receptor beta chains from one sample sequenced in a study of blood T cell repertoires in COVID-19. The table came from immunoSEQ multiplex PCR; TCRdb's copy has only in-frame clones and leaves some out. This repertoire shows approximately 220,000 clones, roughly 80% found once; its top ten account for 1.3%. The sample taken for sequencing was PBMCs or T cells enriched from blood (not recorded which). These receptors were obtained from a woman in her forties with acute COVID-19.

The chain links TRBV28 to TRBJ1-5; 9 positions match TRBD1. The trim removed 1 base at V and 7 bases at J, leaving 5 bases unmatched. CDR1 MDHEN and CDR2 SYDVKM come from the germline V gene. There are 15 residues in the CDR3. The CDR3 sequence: CASSLLGTGRQPQHF. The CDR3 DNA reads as TGTGCCAGCAGTTTATTGGGGACAGGGAGACAGCCCCAGCATTTT.

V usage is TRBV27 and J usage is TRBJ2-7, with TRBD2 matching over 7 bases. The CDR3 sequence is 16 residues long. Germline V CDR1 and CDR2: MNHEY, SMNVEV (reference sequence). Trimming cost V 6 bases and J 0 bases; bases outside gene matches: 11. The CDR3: CASSWTSPDISYEQYF. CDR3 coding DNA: TGTGCCAGCAGCTGGACTAGTCCTGATATCTCCTACGAGCAGTACTTC.

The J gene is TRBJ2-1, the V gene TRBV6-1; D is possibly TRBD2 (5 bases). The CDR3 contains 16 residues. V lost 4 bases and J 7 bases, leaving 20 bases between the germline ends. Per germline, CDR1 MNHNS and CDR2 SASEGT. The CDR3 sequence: CASSGTRRLQGNEQFF. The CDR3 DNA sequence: TGTGCCAGCAGTGGAACCCGGAGGTTACAAGGTAATGAGCAGTTCTTC.

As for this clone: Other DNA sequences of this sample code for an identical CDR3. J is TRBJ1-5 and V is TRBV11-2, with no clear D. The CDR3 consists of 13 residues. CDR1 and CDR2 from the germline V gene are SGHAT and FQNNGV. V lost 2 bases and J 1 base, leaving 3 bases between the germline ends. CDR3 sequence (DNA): TGTGCCAGCAGCTTACTCAGCAATCAGCCCCAGCATTTT. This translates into CASSLLSNQPQHF.

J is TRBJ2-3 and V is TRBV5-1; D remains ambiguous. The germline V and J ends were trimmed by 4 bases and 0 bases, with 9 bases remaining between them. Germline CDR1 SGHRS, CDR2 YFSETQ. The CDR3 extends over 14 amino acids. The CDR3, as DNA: TGCGCCAGCAGCCCCGGTGATAGCACAGATACGCAGTATTTT. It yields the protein CASSPGDSTDTQYF.

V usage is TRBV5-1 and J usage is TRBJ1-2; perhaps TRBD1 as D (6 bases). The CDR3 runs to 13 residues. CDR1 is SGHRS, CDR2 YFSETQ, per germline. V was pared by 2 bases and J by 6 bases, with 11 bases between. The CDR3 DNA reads TGCGCCAGCAGCTTCCGGACAGTAGATGGCTACACCTTC. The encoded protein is CASSFRTVDGYTF.

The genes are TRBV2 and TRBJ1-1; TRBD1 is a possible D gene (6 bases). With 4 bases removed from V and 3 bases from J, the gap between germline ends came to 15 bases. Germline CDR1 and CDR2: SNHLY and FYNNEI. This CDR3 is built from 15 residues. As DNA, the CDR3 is TGTGCCAGCAGTGTTAGGGGCAGGGGATACACTGAAGCTTTCTTT. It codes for CASSVRGRGYTEAFF.

CDR3 DNA: TGTGCCAGTACCACCTCAGGGGGGACAGCCAAGTACGAGCAGTACTTC. Protein product: CASTTSGGTAKYEQYF. The rearrangement joins TRBV19 to TRBJ2-7, with TRBD1 as a possible D gene (7 bases). The CDR3 covers 16 residues. Looked up from germline, CDR1 is LNHDA and CDR2 is SQIVND (reference sequence). V was clipped by 7 bases and J by 4 bases, with 23 bases between them.

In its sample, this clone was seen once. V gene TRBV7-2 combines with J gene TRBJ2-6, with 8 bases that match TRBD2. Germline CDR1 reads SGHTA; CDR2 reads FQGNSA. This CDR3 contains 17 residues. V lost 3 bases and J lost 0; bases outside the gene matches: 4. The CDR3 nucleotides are TGTGCCAGCAGCTTGGCGGGAGGATACTCTGGGGCCAACGTCCTGACTTTC. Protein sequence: CASSLAGGYSGANVLTF.

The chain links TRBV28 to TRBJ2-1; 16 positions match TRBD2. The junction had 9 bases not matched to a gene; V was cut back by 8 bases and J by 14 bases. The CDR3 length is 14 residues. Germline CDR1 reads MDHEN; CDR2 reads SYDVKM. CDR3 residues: CASVGLAGGPSEFF. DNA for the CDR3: TGTGCCAGCGTGGGACTAGCGGGAGGGCCGTCCGAGTTCTTC. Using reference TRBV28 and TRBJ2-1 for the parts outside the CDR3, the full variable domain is DVKVTQSSRYLVKRTGEKVFLECVQDMDHENMFWYRQDPGLGLRLIYFSYDVKMKEKGDIPEGYSVSREKKERFSLILESASTNQTSMYLCASVGLAGGPSEFFGPGTRLTVL.

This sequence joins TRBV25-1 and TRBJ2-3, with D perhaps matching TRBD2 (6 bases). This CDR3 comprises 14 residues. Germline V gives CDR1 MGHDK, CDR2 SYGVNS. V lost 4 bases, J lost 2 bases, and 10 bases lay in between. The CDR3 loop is CASSGGGDTDTQYF. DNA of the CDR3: TGTGCCAGCAGTGGCGGAGGGGACACAGATACGCAGTATTTT.

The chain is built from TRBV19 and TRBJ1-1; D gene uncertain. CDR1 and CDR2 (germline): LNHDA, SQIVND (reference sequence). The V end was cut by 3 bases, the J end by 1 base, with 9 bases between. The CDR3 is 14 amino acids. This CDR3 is CASSMAQKNTEAFF. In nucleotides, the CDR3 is TGTGCCAGTAGTATGGCACAGAAGAACACTGAAGCTTTCTTT.

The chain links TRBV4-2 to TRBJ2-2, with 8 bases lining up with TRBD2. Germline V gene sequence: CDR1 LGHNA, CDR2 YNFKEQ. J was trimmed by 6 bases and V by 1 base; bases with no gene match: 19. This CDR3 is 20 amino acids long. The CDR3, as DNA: TGTGCCAGCAGCCAAGGCGGCTGGGCGGGAGGACCAGTCTTTGCCGGGGAGCTGTTTTTT. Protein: CASSQGGWAGGPVFAGELFF.

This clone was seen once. CDR3: CASSFHRGTGELFF. The CDR3 DNA sequence: TGTGCCAGCAGTTTCCACAGGGGGACCGGGGAGCTGTTTTTT. The rearrangement links TRBV28 to TRBJ2-2, with 8 bases fitting TRBD1. Germline V lookup: CDR1 MDHEN, CDR2 SYDVKM. V dropped 3 bases and J dropped 5; count of bases not matched to a gene: 2. This CDR3 is 14 amino acids long.

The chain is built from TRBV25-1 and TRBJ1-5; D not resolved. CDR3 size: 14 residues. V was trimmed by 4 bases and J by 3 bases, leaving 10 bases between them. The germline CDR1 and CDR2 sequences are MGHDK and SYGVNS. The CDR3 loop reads CASSARNINQPQHF. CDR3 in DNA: TGTGCCAGCAGTGCCAGAAACATCAATCAGCCCCAGCATTTT.

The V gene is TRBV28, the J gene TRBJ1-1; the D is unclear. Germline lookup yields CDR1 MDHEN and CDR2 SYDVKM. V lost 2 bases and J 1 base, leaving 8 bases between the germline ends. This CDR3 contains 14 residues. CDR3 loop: CASSLSLENTEAFF. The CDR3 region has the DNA TGTGCCAGCAGTTTAAGTCTAGAGAACACTGAAGCTTTCTTT.

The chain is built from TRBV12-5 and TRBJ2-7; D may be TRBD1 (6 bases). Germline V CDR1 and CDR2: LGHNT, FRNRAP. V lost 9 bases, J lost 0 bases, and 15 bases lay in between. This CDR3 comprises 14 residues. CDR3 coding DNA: TGTGCTAGCTCCTCCTGGGACACCTCCTACGAGCAGTACTTC. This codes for CASSSWDTSYEQYF.

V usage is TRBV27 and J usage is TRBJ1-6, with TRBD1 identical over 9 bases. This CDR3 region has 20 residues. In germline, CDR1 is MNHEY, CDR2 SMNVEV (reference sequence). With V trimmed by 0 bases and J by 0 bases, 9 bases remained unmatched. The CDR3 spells CASSLSRGQGLPSYNSPLHF. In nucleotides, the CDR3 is TGTGCCAGCAGTTTATCGAGGGGACAGGGCCTACCCTCCTATAATTCACCCCTCCACTTT.

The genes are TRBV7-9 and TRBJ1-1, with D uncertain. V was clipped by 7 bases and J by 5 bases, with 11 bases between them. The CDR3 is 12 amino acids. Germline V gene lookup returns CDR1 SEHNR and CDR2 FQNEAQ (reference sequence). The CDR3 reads CASTEGYTEAFF. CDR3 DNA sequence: TGTGCCAGCACCGAGGGTTATACTGAAGCTTTCTTT.

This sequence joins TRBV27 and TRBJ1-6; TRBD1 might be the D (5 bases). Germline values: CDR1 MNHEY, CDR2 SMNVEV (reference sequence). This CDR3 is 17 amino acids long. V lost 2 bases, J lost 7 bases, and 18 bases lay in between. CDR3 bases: TGTGCCAGCAGTTTACCCACGGGGGGGACGCCGAATTCACCCCTCCACTTT. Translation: CASSLPTGGTPNSPLHF.

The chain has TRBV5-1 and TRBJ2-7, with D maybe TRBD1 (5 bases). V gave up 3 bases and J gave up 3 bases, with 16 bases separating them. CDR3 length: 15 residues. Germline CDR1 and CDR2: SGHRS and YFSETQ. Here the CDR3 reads CASSSGQGNFYEQYF. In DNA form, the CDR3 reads TGCGCCAGCAGCTCGGGCCAGGGAAATTTCTACGAGCAGTACTTC.